This T cell receptor beta chain was captured by sequencing in a study of blood T cell repertoires in COVID-19 (dated by TCRdb to about 2020). At the level of the whole study: Samples from collaborators originated in the United States, Italy and Spain and spanned both the acute and convalescent phases of COVID-19. Samples were obtained from the ongoing ImmuneRACE study (first 160 participants) and from over 1,000 subjects provided by 6 global collaborators. Subjects who had been exposed to COVID-19, were actively infected with it, or had recovered from it provided the deeply sampled blood TCRbeta repertoires that made up the dataset. The prospective study material was composed of cDNA or gDNA derived from T cells, B-cell-depleted T cells, or PBMCs. Sample metadata almost always included a de-identified subject ID, COVID-19 status, age in years and sex. A freely available public database, intended as a resource for researchers studying the immune response to SARS-CoV-2, is where the repertoires were released. Where available, HLA class I and class II types were obtained from metadata supplied by the sample provider rather than from assay-based typing. Summary of the overall study and its limitations: The quantity of clinical and demographic metadata differed by source and by participant and was supplied without curation.

The germline V gene encodes CDR1 SGHKS and CDR2 YYEKEE (reference sequence). From the cysteine through the phenylalanine, the CDR3 covers 16 amino acids. Only the CDR3 DNA stays, 48 bases, in frame from base 1. V is pruned by 4 bases and J by 2 bases, leaving 9 bases of the junction without a gene match. Participants in the prospective study were aged roughly 18 to 100 years, lived in 24 United States geographic areas, and enrolled through a virtual design. In the prospective study, cohorts were assigned on the basis of participant-reported clinical history obtained from a screening survey and a study questionnaire. For ImmuneRACE Cohort 3, a participant was defined as recovered based on two consecutive negative NP/OP PCR tests, clearance by a healthcare professional, or resolution of symptoms. In the prospective study, mobile phlebotomists collected whole blood, serum and a nasopharyngeal or oropharyngeal swab from each participant. Prospective study participants could optionally give additional blood draws and questionnaires over an approximately two-month period. Blood samples from the prospective study were shipped frozen or at room temperature prior to DNA extraction.

The immunoSEQ Assay, a bias-controlled multiplex PCR, was used to amplify TCRbeta CDR3 regions from genomic DNA. The authors' analysis ran thus. The number of nucleated cells in each sample was estimated from the amplification of reference gene primers within the assay. Sequence reads were collapsed and filtered to measure the absolute abundance of every unique TCRbeta CDR3 rearrangement. For each sample, productive Simpson clonality was calculated as the square root of Simpson's diversity index over productive rearrangements. In TCRdb, the immuneACCESS table is reduced to in-frame sequences with V and J assigned. These tables do not hold every clone; where another copy was compared, an unresolved V gene accounts for under half, and the others remain unexplained. From that table come the V and J calls and clone size; the DNA was used to work out D and trimming. The sample table lists about 300,000 clones, around 84% of them with a count of one. About 4.2% of the sample goes to the ten largest clones.

About this clone itself: It has no known antigen specificity. No qualities accompany the bases; no much larger clone lies one base away.

The receptor's source is a man aged 25-40 years who had recovered from COVID-19. The specimen sequenced was PBMCs or T cells enriched from blood (not recorded which). Here the chain combines TRBV5-5 and TRBJ1-5; 7 of the junction bases match TRBD1. The DNA sequence is as follows: TGTGCCAGCAGCCCCCAGACAGGGAACCGCAATCAGCCCCAGCATTTT. The resulting protein is CASSPQTGNRNQPQHF.